This T cell receptor (beta chain) comes out of a study of T-cell memory formation after mild COVID-19 (dated by TCRdb to about 2021). Some background on the complete study: TCR sequence clusters from the two donors were largely donor specific. T-cell clones expanding and contracting after mild COVID-19 in two donors were tracked by longitudinal TCRalpha and TCRbeta repertoire sequencing. The cohort was made up of two young adult volunteers, one female and one male, who were previously healthy.

Spanning cysteine to phenylalanine, the CDR3 consists of 14 amino acids. This entry keeps only the CDR3 DNA: 42 bases, framed from base 1. The germline V gene supplies CDR1 SGDLS and CDR2 YYNGEE. V loses 2 bases of germline sequence and J loses 3 bases, and the interval between the two ends is 11 bases. Results the study describes overall, beyond this receptor: Only two mild cases were covered in the study, and larger cohorts including severe cases with pre-infection samples were considered necessary. The second-wave clones that peaked on day 37 were not confirmed to be SARS-CoV-2 specific. Clones that contracted from day 15 to 85 showed balanced CD4/CD8 phenotypes, whereas a second wave of clones that expanded from day 15 to 37 leaned towards CD4+. Contracting CD4+ clones were located mainly in the CM and EM memory subsets, whereas CD8+ clones were found to be enriched in EMRA. Some responding clones were detected in pre-infection memory, suggesting pre-existing cross-reactive memory T cells joined the SARS-CoV-2 response.

The instrument given in TCRdb is Illumina NovaSeq 6000. cDNA libraries for TCRalpha and TCRbeta were prepared by 5'RACE using constant-segment primers, with sample barcodes and unique molecular identifiers added. RNA was extracted from every sample with Trizol reagent. Libraries were amplified in two PCR steps, with a second sample barcode and Illumina TruSeq adapters added in the second step. Sequencing of libraries was performed on an Illumina NovaSeq with 2 x 150 bp paired-end reads. Regarding the original processing steps: Reads were demultiplexed and collapsed into UMI-guided consensus sequences with migec v1.2.7. Using mixcr v2.1.11, UMI consensuses were aligned to TRA and TRB V and J templates and then assembled into clonotypes. A clonotype was counted as expanded or contracted only when both edgeR and NoisET called the clonotype significant, with the noise models trained on biological replicates. edgeR calls used a false discovery rate-adjusted p below 0.01 and a log2 fold-change threshold of 1. As an exploratory analysis of dynamics, max-normalized trajectories of the 1000 most abundant clonotypes were examined by PCA with hierarchical clustering. Each responding clone was given a CD4 or CD8 phenotype based on the CD4+ and CD8+ repertoires, which had been sequenced separately. TCRdb cleaned the public reads at Q25 with fastp, built clones with MiXCR and kept in-frame beta chains. A single entry per CDR3 protein holds the most common genes and DNA from its merged rows. TCRdb assigned the V and J calls; the authors' analysis was not used. This sample lists 280,000 or so distinct CDR3 sequences; roughly 17% were detected once. Approximately 22% of the sample rests with the top ten.

With respect to this clonotype: The clone's antigen remains unknown. No base quality values were provided; no much bigger clone lies one nucleotide off.

Ficoll-Paque density gradient centrifugation was used to isolate PBMCs. Source material: PBMCs or a T cell subset sorted from them (not recorded which). Rearrangement joined TRBV9 to TRBJ1-1; TRBD1 might be the D gene, on 5 matching bases. This receptor was identified in a man between 18 and 35 years old who had mild COVID-19 (a few samples of this study predate the infection). The sample titles of this study are shuffled in the database, so cell type and time point are left out; the donor was told from shared clones. For the CDR3, the sequence is CASSVGGEDTEAFF. The nucleotide sequence is given as TGTGCCAGCAGCGTCGGGGGAGAGGACACTGAAGCTTTCTTT.